This is a list of T cell receptor beta chains from one sample in a study of T cell clones after liver transplantation. Measured with immunoSEQ multiplex PCR; TCRdb has only the in-frame clones, and not every one. The sample consists of about 58,000 clones, approximately 70% of them appearing once. Here the sequenced sample was CD4+ T cells from blood, taken at the roughly 16-month timepoint. These receptors were obtained from a human patient who received a liver transplant. Some of the T cells may derive from the graft donor. Each CDR3 is given with its conserved first and last residue. The order of the fields is J gene, clone size, D gene, V gene, CDR3 DNA, CDR3 protein. A D gene is named only where the DNA matches it firmly. A clone size is listed for some rows: how often the clone was seen (once, few, many), or a class if it is expanded.

>TRBJ1-1|-|-|TRBV2
TGTGCCAGCACCCAGGGTTTGGGGGCTTTCTTT
CASTQGLGAFF
>TRBJ1-4|-|-|TRBV7-2
TGTGCCAGCAGCTTAGAATCCGAAAAACTGTTTTTT
CASSLESEKLFF
>TRBJ1-2|-|-|TRBV30
TGTGCCTGGAGTGTGAATGGCCTCAACTATGGCTACACCTTC
CAWSVNGLNYGYTF
>TRBJ2-3|-|TRBD2|TRBV10-3
TGTGCCATCAGCGCTAGCGGGACTAGCACAGATACGCAGTATTTT
CAISASGTSTDTQYF
>TRBJ1-1|once|TRBD1|TRBV28
TGTGCCAGCAGTCCTAGATGGACAGGGATGGGGTCGGACACTGAAGCTTTCTTT
CASSPRWTGMGSDTEAFF
>TRBJ1-2|-|-|TRBV28
TGTGCCAGCAGTTTACGGGGATCTTATGGCTACACCTTC
CASSLRGSYGYTF
>TRBJ2-2|-|TRBD1|TRBV14
TGTGCCAGCAGCCAAAGCGGGACAGGGGGCCGGGAGCTGTTTTTT
CASSQSGTGGRELFF
>TRBJ1-2|few|-|TRBV20-1
TGCAGTGCTAGAGATGGTGGAGGCTACACCTTC
CSARDGGGYTF
>TRBJ1-6|-|-|TRBV28
TGTGCCACGGCGGACTCCTATAATTCACCCCTCCACTTT
CATADSYNSPLHF
>TRBJ1-2|-|TRBD1|TRBV19
TGTGCCAGTCGTAGTCAGGGGGATGGTCGTGGCTACACCTTC
CASRSQGDGRGYTF
>TRBJ1-1|-|-|TRBV2
TGTGCCAGCAGCCAAGACAGAAACACTGAAGCTTTCTTT
CASSQDRNTEAFF
>TRBJ2-3|-|-|TRBV11-2
TGTGCCAGCACCGGTGCTGCGGGCTCTAGCACAGATACGCAGTATTTT
CASTGAAGSSTDTQYF
>TRBJ2-4|-|TRBD1|TRBV5-6
TGTGCCAGCAGCTTGGGGGACAGGGAGAACATTCAGTACTTC
CASSLGDRENIQYF
>TRBJ2-3|-|-|TRBV6-6
TGTGCCAGCAGAGACGGGGGAAGGGGAGATACGCAGTATTTT
CASRDGGRGDTQYF